This TCR beta chain was observed in a study of cytotoxic CD8 clonotypes in ibrutinib-treated CLL. Study-level information: Among responders, around 25 were partial and 2 complete; after median roughly 70 months, 14 stayed remitted and 12 progressed. Study-wide findings and caveats: Sustained-remission and progressing patients diverged in sampling times.

For this clone: Its antigen is undetermined.

The data were produced by immunoSEQ multiplex PCR, yet TCRdb's version contains in-frame clones alone and is incomplete. This table holds some 70,000 clones, 90% found once. Germline V gives CDR1 MNHNS, CDR2 SASEGT. Unmatched junction bases numbered 1, after V lost 2 bases and J lost 4 bases. The CDR3 extends over 14 amino acids. The V and J genes are TRBV6-1 and TRBJ2-1; 8 bases are shared with TRBD1. The receptor was derived from a human donor with chronic lymphocytic leukemia. The specimen comprised PBMCs, sampled after 12 months of ibrutinib treatment. For the CDR3, the DNA is TGTGCCAGCAGTGAAAGGACAGGGTACAATGAGCAGTTCTTC. It specifies CASSERTGYNEQFF.